The 9 T cell receptor beta chains given below trace back to one sample, sequenced in a study of T cell repertoires in cytomegalovirus infection. TCRdb independently ran MiXCR on the reads; one entry per CDR3 protein. The table includes 290,000 or so distinct CDR3 sequences, roughly a quarter detected once. Sequencing was done on a sample of PBMCs. The receptor set was obtained from a human donor in good health (CMV status not recorded). Some clones in this sample may be carry-over from other donors' samples.

This clonotype has ten or more counts. Here the CDR3 DNA reads TGTGCCAGCAGCTTCACGGACAGGTTGAACTATGGCTACACCTTC. It translates to CASSFTDRLNYGYTF. The V and J genes are TRBV7-2 and TRBJ1-2; 7 bases map to TRBD1. Unmatched junction bases numbered 6, after V lost 3 bases and J lost 2 bases. This CDR3 has 15 amino acids. In germline, CDR1 is SGHTA, CDR2 FQGNSA.

This chain uses TRBV5-1 with TRBJ2-1; D perhaps matches TRBD1 (5 bases). CDR3 size: 15 residues. V gave up 2 bases and J gave up 2 bases, with 11 bases separating them. Germline values: CDR1 SGHRS, CDR2 YFSETQ. CDR3 nucleotides: TGCGCCAGCAGCTTCCAGGGATGGCCCTACAATGAGCAGTTCTTC. Translated: CASSFQGWPYNEQFF.

This clonotype was observed at least ten times. The chain is built from TRBV7-9 and TRBJ1-1; 8 bases match TRBD1. Per the germline V gene, CDR1 is SEHNR and CDR2 is FQNEAQ (reference sequence). CDR3 length: 15 residues. V lost 2 bases to trimming and J lost 2 bases; unmatched junction nucleotides: 4. CDR3 sequence (DNA): TGTGCCAGCAGCTTAAGAACAGGGGGAAACACTGAAGCTTTCTTT. Translation: CASSLRTGGNTEAFF.

This rearrangement joins TRBV25-1 to TRBJ2-7; a weak D match, TRBD2 (5 bases). Trimming pared 7 bases from V and 9 bases from J, leaving 19 bases between. The CDR3 is 13 residues long. From germline, CDR1 is MGHDK and CDR2 SYGVNS. CDR3 sequence reads: CASTDRLGEGQYF. CDR3 bases: TGTGCCAGCACCGACCGACTGGGTGAGGGGCAGTACTTC.

This chain connects TRBV5-5 to TRBJ2-1; TRBD1 matches at 7 bases. Trimming took 4 bases from V and 5 from J; bases not matched to a gene: 24. From germline, CDR1 is SGHKS and CDR2 YYEKEE (reference sequence). The CDR3 spans 20 residues. The CDR3: CASSRALSTGMTQGNNEQFF. The DNA for the CDR3 is TGTGCCAGCAGCCGGGCCCTCTCGACAGGGATGACGCAAGGGAACAATGAGCAGTTCTTC.

This clonotype was picked up many times. V usage is TRBV7-6 and J usage is TRBJ2-5; 10 nucleotides match TRBD1. Trimming took 3 bases from V and 5 from J; bases not matched to a gene: 3. Germline V gene sequence: CDR1 SGHVS, CDR2 FNYEAQ. The CDR3 has 14 amino acids. The CDR3 DNA reads as TGTGCCAGCAGCTTCGGGACAGGGGACGAGACCCAGTACTTC. It codes for CASSFGTGDETQYF. The full variable domain, with the rest looked up from reference TRBV7-6 and TRBJ2-5, is GAGVSQSPRYKVTKRGQDVALRCDPISGHVSLYWYRQALGQGPEFLTYFNYEAQQDKSGLPNDRFSAERPEGSISTLTIQRTEQRDSAMYRCASSFGTGDETQYFGPGTRLLVL.

This rearrangement joins TRBV4-3 to TRBJ2-2; D unclear. CDR1 and CDR2 from the germline V gene are LGHNA and YSLEER. This CDR3 region has 15 residues. The V end lost 0 bases, the J end lost 6 bases, and 11 bases lay between the germline ends. The CDR3 reads CASSQEERIAGELFF. CDR3 sequence (DNA): TGCGCCAGCAGCCAAGAAGAGAGGATTGCCGGGGAGCTGTTTTTT.

At least ten counts were recorded for this clonotype. This chain connects TRBV7-2 to TRBJ1-4; D uncertain. Between the trimmed V and J ends, which lost 7 bases and 7 bases, there was a span of 16 bases. This CDR3 region has 14 residues. Germline V gene sequence: CDR1 SGHTA, CDR2 FQGNSA. The CDR3 here is CASTPRPRTEKLFF. The DNA of the CDR3 is TGTGCCAGCACCCCTCGTCCTCGTACTGAAAAACTGTTTTTT.

This clonotype occurred a few times. The V and J genes are TRBV27 and TRBJ2-2, with D unresolved. The V and J ends lost 2 bases and 1 base respectively, with 5 bases between them. CDR1 is MNHEY, CDR2 SMNVEV, per germline (reference sequence). The CDR3 spans 14 residues. The CDR3 region has the DNA TGTGCCAGCAGTTTACTCGGGAACACCGGGGAGCTGTTTTTT. Translation: CASSLLGNTGELFF.